One sample yielded the 19 T cell receptor beta chains listed below, sequenced in a study of T cells in Graves' hyperthyroidism and ophthalmopathy (dated by TCRdb to between 2018 and 2021). Libraries were constructed by multiplex PCR. The data were produced on an Illumina HiSeq 2000. The TCR beta CDR3 regions were amplified from RNA transcripts. A first-round RT-PCR of the TCR CDR3 used the HTBI primer set with the Qiagen OneStep RT-PCR kit. The public reads were reanalyzed by TCRdb: fastp trimming at Q25, MiXCR alignment, in-frame beta chains only. Rows with a matching CDR3 protein are joined into one entry that keeps the most common DNA and genes. The sample contains around 560,000 distinct CDR3 sequences, around 17% of them found a single time. The ten largest clones represent 15% to 20% of the sample. Source material: blood. The receptors shown here come from a woman between 18 and 30 years old with Graves' hyperthyroidism.

The V gene is TRBV6-2 or TRBV6-3, the J gene TRBJ1-4; D gene unclear. CDR3 length equals 13 residues. Germline-derived CDR1 and CDR2 are MNHEY and SVGEGT. Between the trimmed V and J ends, which lost 0 bases and 6 bases, there was a span of 5 bases. The CDR3 region is CASSYSRHEKLFF. In DNA form, the CDR3 reads TGTGCCAGCAGTTACTCGAGGCATGAAAAACTGTTTTTT.

V gene TRBV6-5 combines with J gene TRBJ1-6, with D unclear. There are 19 residues in the CDR3. Germline CDR1 MNHEY, CDR2 SVGAGI. Trimming shortened V by 2 bases and J by 0 bases, and 17 bases separated the two germline ends. CDR3 coding DNA: TGTGCCAGCAGTTACGCTCCCAAAGATCCTGGCTCCTATAATTCACCCCTCCACTTT. It codes for CASSYAPKDPGSYNSPLHF.

This clonotype has at least ten counts. A junction boundary mismatches the germline segment, possibly from a read error. The CDR3 DNA follows: TGTGCCAGCTCATCACCGTACAGGGGGCAGTACTTC. Its protein is CASSSPYRGQYF. The chain employs TRBV18 and TRBJ2-7, with 7 bases aligning to TRBD1. The CDR3 extends over 12 amino acids. Germline V gene lookup returns CDR1 KGHSH and CDR2 LQKENI.

This clonotype was recorded a few times. V usage is TRBV2 and J usage is TRBJ1-5; D not resolved. Germline CDR1 reads SNHLY; CDR2 reads FYNNEI. This CDR3 spans 12 amino acids. Trimming pared 7 bases from V and 6 bases from J, leaving 10 bases between. The CDR3 DNA sequence: TGTGCCAGCACGGGGTCTGGTCAGCCCCAGCATTTT. Protein sequence: CASTGSGQPQHF.

This clonotype came up a few times. The V call is TRBV24-1, the J call TRBJ2-7, with a weak D call TRBD2 (6 bases). The germline gives CDR1 KGHDR, CDR2 SFDVKD. The CDR3 extends over 17 amino acids. V was clipped by 4 bases and J by 0 bases, with 18 bases between them. CDR3 sequence: CATSDPTAAGSSYEQYF. The CDR3 DNA sequence: TGTGCCACCAGTGACCCTACCGCAGCGGGCAGCTCCTACGAGCAGTACTTC.

At least ten counts were recorded for this clonotype. The gene calls are TRBV20-1 and TRBJ2-7; 11 bases align to TRBD2. With V trimmed by 7 bases and J by 5 bases, 13 bases remained unmatched. This CDR3 contains 15 residues. Germline V gene sequence: CDR1 DFQATT, CDR2 SNEGSKA (reference sequence). CDR3 in amino acids: CSVTDLAGGPNEQYF. DNA of the CDR3: TGCAGTGTTACAGATTTAGCGGGAGGGCCTAACGAGCAGTACTTC.

This clonotype was detected many times. The chain carries TRBV7-9 and TRBJ2-5; D is unclear. The V end lost 2 bases, the J end lost 5 bases, and 9 bases lay between the germline ends. The CDR3 runs 13 residues. Germline assignment: CDR1 SEHNR and CDR2 FQNEAQ (reference sequence). The CDR3 loop is CASSLRFGETQYF. Written as DNA, the CDR3 is TGTGCCAGCAGCTTACGGTTCGGGGAGACCCAGTACTTC.

This clonotype occurred many times. The V and J genes are TRBV12-3 or TRBV12-4 and TRBJ2-3, with D maybe TRBD1 (5 bases). Trimming left V 5 bases short and J 2 bases short, with 8 bases between. The CDR3 is 13 residues long. CDR3 protein: CASSPDTTDTQYF. CDR3 bases: TGTGCCAGCAGTCCGGACACCACAGATACGCAGTATTTT.

This clonotype was seen a few times. The J gene is TRBJ1-1, the V gene TRBV29-1; D uncertain. This CDR3 region has 10 residues. In germline, CDR1 is SQVTM, CDR2 ANQGSEA. The germline V and J ends were trimmed by 6 bases and 6 bases, with 8 bases remaining between them. In nucleotides, the CDR3 is TGCAGCGTGACTGGTCCTGAAGCTTTCTTT. It encodes CSVTGPEAFF.

This clonotype appeared many times. J is TRBJ1-2 and V is TRBV3-1; a possible D gene is TRBD1 (5 bases). Trimming stripped 3 bases from V and 2 bases from J, with 10 bases between. The germline V gene encodes CDR1 LGHDT and CDR2 YNNKEL (reference sequence). The CDR3 is 14 residues long. The CDR3 reads CASSQPQGNYGYTF. The CDR3, as DNA: TGTGCCAGCAGCCAGCCCCAGGGCAACTATGGCTACACCTTC.

This clonotype has just a few counts. The genes are TRBV10-3 and TRBJ2-1, with D tentatively TRBD1 or TRBD2 (6 bases each). The germline gives CDR1 ENHRY, CDR2 SYGVKD. Trimming shortened V by 4 bases and J by 7 bases, and 20 bases separated the two germline ends. The CDR3 sequence is 16 residues long. CDR3 bases: TGTGCCATCAGTGGAGTTAGTGGGGGGCCTTGGAATGAGCAGTTCTTC. Translated: CAISGVSGGPWNEQFF.

This clonotype was seen many times. V is TRBV18 and J is TRBJ2-3; a weak D match, TRBD2 (6 bases). Germline assignment: CDR1 KGHSH and CDR2 LQKENI. V was shortened by 0 bases and J by 3 bases, with 13 bases between the two germline ends. The CDR3 is 16 amino acids. The CDR3 DNA sequence: TGTGCCAGCTCACCACCGGAGGGGTTGTCGACAGATACGCAGTATTTT. Translated, it gives CASSPPEGLSTDTQYF.

J is TRBJ1-2 and V is TRBV19; 7 nucleotides align to TRBD1. In germline, CDR1 is LNHDA, CDR2 SQIVND (reference sequence). J lost 4 bases, V lost 1 base, and 12 bases had no gene match. This CDR3 has 17 residues. The CDR3 region is CASSIVGDSRSAYGYTF. CDR3 DNA: TGTGCCAGTAGTATAGTCGGGGACAGCCGGAGCGCCTATGGCTACACCTTC. The full variable domain, completed using reference TRBV19 and TRBJ1-2, is DGGITQSPKYLFRKEGQNVTLSCEQNLNHDAMYWYRQDPGQGLRLIYYSQIVNDFQKGDIAEGYSVSREKKESFPLTVTSAQKNPTAFYLCASSIVGDSRSAYGYTFGSGTRLTVV.

At least ten counts were recorded for this clonotype. The J gene is TRBJ2-3, the V gene TRBV20-1; 7 bases map to TRBD2. The germline V gene encodes CDR1 DFQATT and CDR2 SNEGSKA (reference sequence). The CDR3 loop spans 15 amino acids. With V trimmed by 3 bases and J by 3 bases, 9 bases remained unmatched. The CDR3 DNA reads as TGCAGTGCTAGTGGAGGGCGGGGGTTAACAGATACGCAGTATTTT. Amino acid sequence: CSASGGRGLTDTQYF.

The chain carries TRBV14 and TRBJ1-2; 8 bases are a match to TRBD1. The germline CDR1 and CDR2 sequences are SGHDN and FVKESK. The CDR3 is 16 amino acids. Trimming at V came to 4 bases and at J to 8 bases, leaving 15 bases not matched to a gene. In nucleotides, the CDR3 is TGTGCCAGCAGCCGATACGTGGACAGGGAAGATCCCGGCTACACCTTC. It specifies CASSRYVDREDPGYTF.

This clonotype was seen repeatedly, ten times or more. V is TRBV6-2 or TRBV6-3 and J is TRBJ2-1; 8 bases fit TRBD1. Germline loops: CDR1 MNHEY, CDR2 SVGEGT. This CDR3 contains 16 residues. The V segment lost 5 bases and the J segment 4 bases; nucleotides outside the gene matches: 10. Written as DNA, the CDR3 is TGTGCCAGCAGTGATAACCAGGGGGCCCTATACAATGAGCAGTTCTTC. It translates to CASSDNQGALYNEQFF.

This clonotype appeared many times. This sequence joins TRBV7-2 and TRBJ1-2; no firm D call. CDR3 length: 14 residues. The V gene lost 5 bases and the J gene lost 7 bases, with 17 bases spanning the gap. CDR1 is SGHTA and CDR2 is FQGNSA in the germline V gene. The CDR3 reads CASSVDRREGGYTF. CDR3 in DNA: TGTGCCAGCAGCGTAGATCGGCGGGAGGGTGGCTACACCTTC.

In this sample, this clonotype turned up many times. The chain uses TRBV11-2 and TRBJ2-7; TRBD2 is a possible D gene (6 bases). Per germline, CDR1 SGHAT and CDR2 FQNNGV. The CDR3 length is 16 residues. Trimming took 5 bases from V and 3 from J, leaving 20 bases between them. The chain's CDR3 is CASSPLNRAGNYEQYF. The CDR3 bases are TGTGCCAGCAGCCCTCTTAATCGGGCGGGAAACTACGAGCAGTACTTC.

There are many counts of this clonotype. CDR3 in DNA: TGTGCCAGCAGTTTACTTCAAGGGTCGAGCACTGAAGCTTTCTTT. This sequence encodes CASSLLQGSSTEAFF. The V gene is TRBV28, the J gene TRBJ1-1; D not certain. Trimming took 2 bases from V and 4 from J, leaving 14 bases between them. The CDR3 extends over 15 amino acids. Germline V gene sequence: CDR1 MDHEN, CDR2 SYDVKM. Supplemented by reference TRBV28 and TRBJ1-1, the full variable domain reads DVKVTQSSRYLVKRTGEKVFLECVQDMDHENMFWYRQDPGLGLRLIYFSYDVKMKEKGDIPEGYSVSREKKERFSLILESASTNQTSMYLCASSLLQGSSTEAFFGQGTRLTVV.